The 18 T cell receptor beta chains below come from one sample, sequenced in a study of cytomegalovirus exposure and HLA in healthy donors. The study ran its PCR with 60 Vbeta and 13 Jbeta primers. TCRdb keeps only in-frame clones here, not all; method: immunoSEQ multiplex PCR. Of 120,000 to 150,000 clones in the sample, about 75% are singletons; the top ten hold 1.5% to 2%. The specimen was PBMCs. Receptors originate from a woman in her thirties in good health and CMV-seronegative.

The rearrangement joins TRBV28 to TRBJ2-7, with 9 bases lining up with TRBD2. The CDR3 has 14 amino acids. The V and J ends lost 8 bases and 7 bases, in that order; junction bases with no gene match: 12. Germline loops: CDR1 MDHEN, CDR2 SYDVKM. The CDR3, as DNA: TGTGCCAGCTCACGGGGAGCGGGGGGTGGTGAGCAGTACGTC. Its translation is CASSRGAGGGEQYV.

This sequence joins TRBV11-2 and TRBJ1-3; D remains ambiguous. The CDR3 covers 17 residues. The germline V gene has CDR1 SGHAT and CDR2 FQNNGV. Trimming took off 6 bases at V and 1 base at J, with 19 bases between the two ends. The CDR3 is CASSLTRLRGSGNTIYF. CDR3 nucleotide sequence: TGTGCCAGCAGTTTAACGCGCCTCCGGGGTTCTGGAAACACCATATATTTT.

A few counts support this clone. The CDR3 bases are TGTGCCATCAGCGCGACTAGCGGCGTATACGAGCAGTACTTC. This translates into CAISATSGVYEQYF. The V gene is TRBV2, the J gene TRBJ2-7; TRBD2 matches 9 bases. Unmatched junction bases numbered 11, after V lost 10 bases and J lost 4 bases. The CDR3 loop spans 14 amino acids. The germline gives CDR1 SNHLY, CDR2 FYNNEI.

The rearrangement uses TRBV6-1 and TRBJ2-5; TRBD2 matches at 9 bases. With V trimmed by 6 bases and J by 4 bases, 9 bases remained unmatched. Germline CDR1 is MNHNS and CDR2 is SASEGT. CDR3 length: 15 residues. The CDR3 spells CASRALAGAGETQYF. DNA for the CDR3: TGTGCCAGCAGGGCCTTAGCGGGGGCGGGAGAGACCCAGTACTTC.

CDR3 amino acids: CASSPRGGPEEKLFF. CDR3 DNA: TGCGCCAGCAGCCCCCGGGGGGGGCCGGAAGAAAAACTGTTTTTT. The chain is built from TRBV5-1 and TRBJ1-4; a weak D match, TRBD1 (6 bases). This CDR3 contains 15 residues. V was shortened by 4 bases and J by 8 bases, with 18 bases between the two germline ends. Per the germline V gene, CDR1 is SGHRS and CDR2 is YFSETQ.

In its sample, this clone was seen a few times. The CDR3 loop reads CASSEMGTGAETQYF. The CDR3 nucleotides are TGTGCCAGCAGTGAAATGGGGACAGGGGCGGAGACCCAGTACTTC. The gene calls are TRBV6-1 and TRBJ2-5; 10 nucleotides line up with TRBD1. The CDR3 spans 15 residues. Trimming cost V 2 bases and J 5 bases; bases outside gene matches: 5. The germline gives CDR1 MNHNS, CDR2 SASEGT.

This clone occurred a few times. This chain links TRBV28 with TRBJ1-4, with 7 bases lining up with TRBD1. Trimming at V came to 5 bases and at J to 4 bases, leaving 7 bases not matched to a gene. Per the germline V gene, CDR1 is MDHEN and CDR2 is SYDVKM. The CDR3 spans 15 residues. The CDR3 region has the DNA TGTGCCAGCAGTCTACCAAGGGGGCTTAATGAAAAACTGTTTTTT. Amino acid sequence: CASSLPRGLNEKLFF.

The chain employs TRBV5-1 and TRBJ2-1; 14 bases map to TRBD2. CDR1 SGHRS and CDR2 YFSETQ come from the germline V gene. J gave up 10 bases and V 0 bases, and 9 bases lay outside the gene matches. The CDR3 spans 17 residues. The CDR3 region is CASSLVGSGLAGGEQFF. CDR3 DNA sequence: TGCGCCAGCAGCTTGGTGGGGTCCGGACTAGCGGGAGGCGAGCAGTTCTTC.

This rearrangement joins TRBV7-8 to TRBJ1-2; 8 bases map to TRBD1. The J segment lost 1 base and the V segment lost 2 bases, leaving 6 bases of the junction unmatched. Germline V gives CDR1 SGHVS, CDR2 FQNEAQ. The CDR3 loop spans 16 amino acids. CDR3 residues: CASSLRQGPNNYGYTF. CDR3 coding DNA: TGTGCCAGCAGCTTAAGACAGGGGCCAAATAACTATGGCTACACCTTC.

A remark on this clone: Different DNA sequences within this sample yield the same CDR3. V and J are TRBV27 and TRBJ2-3, with 9 bases aligning to TRBD2. Germline V gene sequence: CDR1 MNHEY, CDR2 SMNVEV (reference sequence). This CDR3 comprises 21 residues. Losses at the gene ends were 5 bases for V and 0 bases for J; bases not matched to a gene: 21. CDR3 amino acids: CASSQGPGGLAGTRSTDTQYF. CDR3 bases: TGTGCCAGCAGTCAAGGGCCGGGGGGACTAGCAGGGACCCGAAGCACAGATACGCAGTATTTT.

The CDR3 region has the DNA TGTGCCAGCAGCTTAATGTCTGCGGTTCCTGGCGGGCCCCAGCATTTT. Its translation is CASSLMSAVPGGPQHF. V gene TRBV7-8 combines with J gene TRBJ1-5; no clear D. There are 16 residues in the CDR3. The V end was cut by 2 bases, the J end by 9 bases, with 20 bases between. The germline CDR1 and CDR2 sequences are SGHVS and FQNEAQ. The full variable domain, in which reference TRBV7-8 and TRBJ1-5 provide the parts outside the CDR3, is GAGVSQSPRYKVAKRGQDVALRCDPISGHVSLFWYQQALGQGPEFLTYFQNEAQLDKSGLPSDRFFAERPEGSVSTLKIQRTQQEDSAVYLCASSLMSAVPGGPQHFGDGTRLSIL.

The chain uses TRBV6-1 and TRBJ1-1; D is uncertain. CDR1 is MNHNS, CDR2 SASEGT, per germline. This CDR3 comprises 14 residues. V shed 1 base and J shed 10 bases, with 16 bases lying between them. CDR3 region: CASSEGAGALIAFF. DNA for the CDR3: TGTGCCAGCAGTGAAGGGGCAGGTGCCCTGATAGCTTTCTTT.

The chain couples TRBV7-2 to TRBJ2-5, with 7 nucleotides matching TRBD1. CDR1 and CDR2 (germline): SGHTA, FQGNSA. CDR3 length equals 14 residues. The trim removed 5 bases at V and 3 bases at J, leaving 6 bases unmatched. The CDR3 DNA is TGTGCCAGCAGCCCCGGGACAGAAAAAGAGACCCAGTACTTC. Protein product: CASSPGTEKETQYF.

V and J are TRBV6-5 and TRBJ1-2; D perhaps matches TRBD1 (5 bases). Trimming removed 6 bases at V and 6 bases at J, with 14 bases between. The CDR3 is 13 amino acids. Germline V CDR1 and CDR2: MNHEY, SVGAGI. The CDR3 here is CASRQGSPHGYTF. CDR3 coding DNA: TGTGCCAGCAGGCAGGGATCCCCCCATGGCTACACCTTC.

V gene TRBV7-2 combines with J gene TRBJ2-2; TRBD1 aligns across 8 bases. Germline loops: CDR1 SGHTA, CDR2 FQGNSA. The CDR3 contains 17 residues. The J segment lost 2 bases and the V segment lost 1 base, leaving 6 bases of the junction unmatched. This CDR3 is CASSLGQGPTNTGELFF. CDR3 DNA sequence: TGTGCCAGCAGCTTAGGACAGGGGCCTACCAACACCGGGGAGCTGTTTTTT.

The rearrangement uses TRBV2 and TRBJ2-5; no definite D call. CDR3 size: 13 residues. Trimming left V 5 bases short and J 4 bases short, with 11 bases between. The germline gives CDR1 SNHLY, CDR2 FYNNEI. Here the CDR3 reads CASSQAPGETQYF. The CDR3, as DNA: TGTGCCAGCAGTCAGGCCCCCGGAGAGACCCAGTACTTC.

The chain combines TRBV19 with TRBJ1-1; TRBD1 matches 10 bases. Trimming removed 4 bases from V and 4 bases from J; junction bases left unmatched: 6. Germline CDR1 LNHDA, CDR2 SQIVND (reference sequence). The CDR3 runs to 15 residues. CDR3 loop: CASSKTGTGATEAFF. The CDR3 DNA reads TGTGCCAGTAGTAAGACCGGGACAGGGGCCACTGAAGCTTTCTTT. The full variable domain, rest sourced from reference TRBV19 and TRBJ1-1, is DGGITQSPKYLFRKEGQNVTLSCEQNLNHDAMYWYRQDPGQGLRLIYYSQIVNDFQKGDIAEGYSVSREKKESFPLTVTSAQKNPTAFYLCASSKTGTGATEAFFGQGTRLTVV.

The chain combines TRBV7-3 with TRBJ2-5; tentative D call: TRBD1 (5 bases). TRBJ2-7 explains the end of the DNA better; the J call may be wrong. The CDR3 consists of 13 residues. From germline, CDR1 is SGHTA and CDR2 FQGTGA. The CDR3: CASSLGRGYEQYF. The CDR3 DNA follows: TGTGCCAGCAGCTTAGGAAGGGGCTACGAGCAGTACTTC.